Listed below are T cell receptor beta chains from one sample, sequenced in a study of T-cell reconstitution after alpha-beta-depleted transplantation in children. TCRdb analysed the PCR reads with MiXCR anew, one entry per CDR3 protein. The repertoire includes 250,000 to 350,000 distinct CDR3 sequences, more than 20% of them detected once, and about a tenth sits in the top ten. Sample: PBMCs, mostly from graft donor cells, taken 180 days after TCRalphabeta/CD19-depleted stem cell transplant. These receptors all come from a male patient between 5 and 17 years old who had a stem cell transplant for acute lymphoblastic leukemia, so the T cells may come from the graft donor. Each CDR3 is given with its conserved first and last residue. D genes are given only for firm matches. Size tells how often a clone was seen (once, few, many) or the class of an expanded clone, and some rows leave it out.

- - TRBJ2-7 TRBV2 CASSAGRTSYEQYF
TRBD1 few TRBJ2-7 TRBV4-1 CASSQIIGQGVYEQYF
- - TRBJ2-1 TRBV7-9 CASSQMLGNEQFF
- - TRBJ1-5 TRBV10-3 CAISDSGISNQPQHF
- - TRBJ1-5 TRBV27 CASSLAGYNQPQHF
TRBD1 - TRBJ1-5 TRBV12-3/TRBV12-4 CASSLAGRGHQPQHF
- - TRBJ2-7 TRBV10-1 CASSGPPRRRNEQYF
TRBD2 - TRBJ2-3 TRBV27 CASSFLDERELAQYF
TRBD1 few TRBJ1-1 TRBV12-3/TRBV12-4 CASSFRGQNTEAFF
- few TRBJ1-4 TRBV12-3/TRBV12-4 CASSFLGVGEKLFF
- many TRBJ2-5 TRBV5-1 CASSLQSGETQYF
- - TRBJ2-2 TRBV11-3 CASQPPNTGELFF
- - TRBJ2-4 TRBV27 CASSAGRKFEKNIQYF
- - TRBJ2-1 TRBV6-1 CASSRGREANEQFF
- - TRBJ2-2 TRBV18 CASSPLDVSTGELFF
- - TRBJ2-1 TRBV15 CATSRGTGAVYNEQFF
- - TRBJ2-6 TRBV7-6 CASSLWDTYSGANVLTF
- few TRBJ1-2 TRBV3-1 CASSATGGANYGYTF
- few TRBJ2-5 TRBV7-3 CASSWAGGETQYF
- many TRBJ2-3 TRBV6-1 CASSEPINTDTQYF
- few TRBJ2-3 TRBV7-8 CASVAESPASTDTQYF
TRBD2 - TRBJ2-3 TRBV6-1 CASRRGKGLAGTDTQYF
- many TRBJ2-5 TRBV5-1 CASSLDFGETQYF
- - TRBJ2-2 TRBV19 CASASGRGPTGELFF
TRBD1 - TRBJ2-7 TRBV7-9 CASSFDREYPYEQYF
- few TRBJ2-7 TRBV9 CASSVGPPENEQYF
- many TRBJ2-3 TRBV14 CASSHYPSDTQYF
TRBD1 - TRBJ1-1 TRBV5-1 CASSLQGAEYTEAFF
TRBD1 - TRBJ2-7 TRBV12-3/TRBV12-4 CASSQRQGGEQYF